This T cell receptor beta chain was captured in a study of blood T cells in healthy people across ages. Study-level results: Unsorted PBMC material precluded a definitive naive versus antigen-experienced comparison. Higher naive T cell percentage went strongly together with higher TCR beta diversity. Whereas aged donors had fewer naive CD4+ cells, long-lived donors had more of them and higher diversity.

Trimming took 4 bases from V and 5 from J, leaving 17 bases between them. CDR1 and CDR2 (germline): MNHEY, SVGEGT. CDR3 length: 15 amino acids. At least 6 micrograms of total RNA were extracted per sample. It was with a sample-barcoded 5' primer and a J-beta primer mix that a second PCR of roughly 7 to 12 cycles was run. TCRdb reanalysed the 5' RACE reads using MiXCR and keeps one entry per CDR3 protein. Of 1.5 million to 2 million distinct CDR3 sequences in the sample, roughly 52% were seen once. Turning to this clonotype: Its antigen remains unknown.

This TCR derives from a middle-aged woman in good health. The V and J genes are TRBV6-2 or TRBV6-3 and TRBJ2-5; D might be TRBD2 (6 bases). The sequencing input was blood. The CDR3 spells CASSLGGVHSETQYF. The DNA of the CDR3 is TGTGCCAGCAGTTTAGGAGGGGTTCATTCGGAGACCCAGTACTTC.